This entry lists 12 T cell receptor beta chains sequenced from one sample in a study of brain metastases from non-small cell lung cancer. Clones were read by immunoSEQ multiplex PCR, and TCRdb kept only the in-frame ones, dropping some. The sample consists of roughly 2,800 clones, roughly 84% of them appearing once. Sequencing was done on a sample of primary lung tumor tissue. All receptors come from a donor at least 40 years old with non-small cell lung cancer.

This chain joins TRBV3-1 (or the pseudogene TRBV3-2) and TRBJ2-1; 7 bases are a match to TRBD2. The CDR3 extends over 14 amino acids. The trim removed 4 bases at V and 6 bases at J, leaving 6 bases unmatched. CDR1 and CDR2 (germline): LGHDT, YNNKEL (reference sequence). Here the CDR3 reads CASSLSAGVNEQFF. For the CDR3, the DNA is TGTGCCAGCAGCCTTAGTGCGGGAGTCAATGAGCAGTTCTTC.

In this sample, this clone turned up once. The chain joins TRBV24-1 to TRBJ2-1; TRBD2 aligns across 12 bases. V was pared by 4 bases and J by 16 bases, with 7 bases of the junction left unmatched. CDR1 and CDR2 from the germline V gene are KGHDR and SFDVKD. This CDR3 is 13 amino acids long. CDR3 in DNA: TGTGCCACCAGTGACCTGACTAGCGGGAGACTCTTCTTC. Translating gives CATSDLTSGRLFF.

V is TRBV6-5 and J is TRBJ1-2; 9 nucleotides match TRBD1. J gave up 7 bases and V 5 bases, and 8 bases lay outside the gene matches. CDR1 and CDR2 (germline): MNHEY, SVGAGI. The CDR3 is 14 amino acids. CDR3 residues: CASSPPGQGSGYTF. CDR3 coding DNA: TGTGCCAGCAGTCCCCCGGGACAGGGCAGTGGCTACACCTTC.

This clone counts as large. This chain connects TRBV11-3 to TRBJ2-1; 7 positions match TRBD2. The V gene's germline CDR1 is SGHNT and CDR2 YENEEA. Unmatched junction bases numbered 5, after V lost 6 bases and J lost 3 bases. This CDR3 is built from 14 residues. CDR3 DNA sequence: TGTGCCAGCAGACTAGCGAAAAACTACAATGAGCAGTTCTTC. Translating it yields CASRLAKNYNEQFF.

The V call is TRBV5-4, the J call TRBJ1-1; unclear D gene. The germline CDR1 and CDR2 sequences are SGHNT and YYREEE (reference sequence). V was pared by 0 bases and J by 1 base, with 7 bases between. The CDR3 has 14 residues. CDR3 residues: CASSLVGRNTEAFF. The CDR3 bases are TGTGCCAGCAGCTTGGTAGGTAGGAACACTGAAGCTTTCTTT.

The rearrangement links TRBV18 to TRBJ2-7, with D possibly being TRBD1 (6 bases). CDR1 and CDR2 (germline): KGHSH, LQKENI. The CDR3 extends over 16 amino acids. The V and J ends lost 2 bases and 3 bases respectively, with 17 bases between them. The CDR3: CASSPNRGQLDYEQYF. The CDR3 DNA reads TGTGCCAGCTCACCAAATCGAGGACAGCTGGACTACGAGCAGTACTTC. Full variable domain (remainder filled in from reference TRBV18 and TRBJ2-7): NAGVMQNPRHLVRRRGQEARLRCSPMKGHSHVYWYRQLPEEGLKFMVYLQKENIIDESGMPKERFSAEFPKEGPSILRIQQVVRGDSAAYFCASSPNRGQLDYEQYFGPGTRLTVT.

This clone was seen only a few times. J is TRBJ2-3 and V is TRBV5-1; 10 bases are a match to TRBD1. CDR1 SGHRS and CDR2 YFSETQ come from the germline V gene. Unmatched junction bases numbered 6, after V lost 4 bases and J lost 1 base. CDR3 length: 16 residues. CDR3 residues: CASSKRQGAGTDTQYF. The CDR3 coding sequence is TGCGCCAGCAGCAAAAGACAGGGGGCCGGCACAGATACGCAGTATTTT.

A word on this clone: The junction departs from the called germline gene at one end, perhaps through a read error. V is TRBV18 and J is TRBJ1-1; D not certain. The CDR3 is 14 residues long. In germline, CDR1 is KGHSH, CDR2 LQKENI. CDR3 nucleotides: TGTACCAGCTCAGTTACATCGCTTTACACTGAAGCTTTCTTT. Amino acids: CTSSVTSLYTEAFF. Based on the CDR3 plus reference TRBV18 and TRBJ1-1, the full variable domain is NAGVMQNPRHLVRRRGQEARLRCSPMKGHSHVYWYRQLPEEGLKFMVYLQKENIIDESGMPKERFSAEFPKEGPSILRIQQVVRGDSAAYFCTSSVTSLYTEAFFGQGTRLTVV.

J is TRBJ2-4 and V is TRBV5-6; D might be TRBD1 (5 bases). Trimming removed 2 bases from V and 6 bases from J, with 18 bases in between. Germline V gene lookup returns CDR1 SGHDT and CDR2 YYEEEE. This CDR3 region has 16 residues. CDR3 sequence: CASSFPPSNRRNIQYF. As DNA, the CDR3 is TGTGCCAGCAGCTTTCCTCCAAGTAACAGGAGAAACATTCAGTACTTC.

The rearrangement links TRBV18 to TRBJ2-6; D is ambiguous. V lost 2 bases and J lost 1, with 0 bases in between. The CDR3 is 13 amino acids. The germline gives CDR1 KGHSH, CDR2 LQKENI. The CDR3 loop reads CASSPSGANVLTF. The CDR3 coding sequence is TGTGCCAGCTCACCATCTGGGGCCAACGTCCTGACTTTC.

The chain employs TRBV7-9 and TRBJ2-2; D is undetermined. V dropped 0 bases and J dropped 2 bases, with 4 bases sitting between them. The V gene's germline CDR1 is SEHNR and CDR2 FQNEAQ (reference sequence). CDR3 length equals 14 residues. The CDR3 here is CASSLARNTGELFF. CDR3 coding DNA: TGTGCCAGCAGCTTAGCGCGCAACACCGGGGAGCTGTTTTTT.

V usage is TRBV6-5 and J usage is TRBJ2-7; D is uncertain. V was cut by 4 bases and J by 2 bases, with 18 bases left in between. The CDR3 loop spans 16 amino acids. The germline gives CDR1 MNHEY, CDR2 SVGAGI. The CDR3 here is CASSSRRAVATYEQYF. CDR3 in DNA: TGTGCCAGCAGTTCGAGGCGCGCAGTGGCCACCTACGAGCAGTACTTC.